This T cell receptor beta chain appears in the sequencing data of a study of blood T cell repertoires in COVID-19. About the study: Recovered participants had two consecutive negative NP/OP PCR tests, healthcare professional clearance, or symptom resolution. The origin of the acute and convalescent COVID-19 samples was the United States, Italy and Spain.

Method: immunoSEQ multiplex PCR; TCRdb's copy keeps in-frame clones and lacks some. Seen here are under 400,000 clones, around 87% observed once, and the top ten hold around 1.9%. Participants spanned ages about 18 to 90 years and resided in some 22 US areas. Cohorts were assigned according to the clinical history that participants reported. The J segment lost 8 bases and the V segment lost 0 bases, leaving 4 bases of the junction unmatched. Germline lookup yields CDR1 SGHRS and CDR2 YFSETQ. This CDR3 contains 14 residues. Sequenced input: PBMCs or T cells enriched from blood (not recorded which). This chain links TRBV5-1 with TRBJ1-4; 7 nucleotides line up with TRBD1. The TCR originated in a man aged 35 to 55 in a cohort exposed to, infected with or recovered from COVID-19 (not recorded which). The CDR3 region has the DNA TGCGCCAGCAGCTTGGACAGGGGCGGCGAAAAACTGTTTTTT. Encoded protein: CASSLDRGGEKLFF.